The 9 T cell receptor beta chains presented below share a single source sample, sequenced in a study of OX40 agonist ivuxolimab in advanced cancers. Sequencing used immunoSEQ multiplex PCR; TCRdb keeps in-frame clones, though not all of them. This sample yields 32,000 or so clones, of which more than 80% are seen a single time; roughly a fifth belongs to the top ten. The specimen comprised CD4+ or CD8+ T cells sorted from blood, sampled in a trial of the OX40 agonist ivuxolimab. These TCRs come from an adult with an advanced solid tumor such as melanoma, head and neck, liver or kidney cancer.

The table lists this clone with a few counts. The chain joins TRBV19 to TRBJ1-2, with D perhaps TRBD1 (5 bases). The CDR3 contains 16 residues. Per the germline V gene, CDR1 is LNHDA and CDR2 is SQIVND (reference sequence). The V end lost 4 bases, the J end lost 5 bases, and 20 bases lay between the germline ends. The CDR3 here is CASSSGSGPLGYGYTF. The CDR3 bases are TGTGCCAGTAGTAGCGGCTCGGGACCCCTCGGATATGGCTACACCTTC.

The chain uses TRBV29-1 and TRBJ2-5, with a tentative D call TRBD2 (7 bases). CDR3 size: 13 residues. Per germline, CDR1 SQVTM and CDR2 ANQGSEA. Trimming took 6 bases from V and 1 from J, leaving 12 bases between them. The CDR3 nucleotides are TGCAGCGTAGGAGGGGGGGCCCAAGAGACCCAGTACTTC. Its protein product is CSVGGGAQETQYF. Combining the CDR3 with reference TRBV29-1 and TRBJ2-5 gives the whole variable domain SAVISQKPSRDICQRGTSLTIQCQVDSQVTMMFWYRQQPGQSLTLIATANQGSEATYESGFVIDKFPISRPNLTFSTLTVSNMSPEDSSIYLCSVGGGAQETQYFGPGTRLLVL.

This sequence joins TRBV5-6 and TRBJ1-5, with 7 bases that match TRBD1. Per germline, CDR1 SGHDT and CDR2 YYEEEE. V trimming: 4 bases; J trimming: 3 bases; junction bases outside the gene matches: 7. The CDR3 is made up of 15 amino acids. The DNA of the CDR3 is TGTGCCAGCAGCAGGATAGACAGGGACAATCAGCCCCAGCATTTT. Its protein product is CASSRIDRDNQPQHF.

A few counts support this clone. The chain carries TRBV7-8 and TRBJ1-1, with 10 bases that match TRBD1. The CDR3 sequence is 17 residues long. Trimming at V came to 3 bases and at J to 1 base, leaving 8 bases not matched to a gene. The germline gives CDR1 SGHVS, CDR2 FQNEAQ. CDR3 in DNA: TGTGCCAGCAGCTTGGGGACAGGGGTGAGGAGGAACACTGAAGCTTTCTTT. Translating gives CASSLGTGVRRNTEAFF.

V gene TRBV2 combines with J gene TRBJ2-5; maybe TRBD1 (5 bases). The end of the DNA aligns better with TRBJ2-7, so the J call may be wrong. The CDR3 is 14 residues long. Germline CDR1 and CDR2: SNHLY and FYNNEI. The CDR3 nucleotides are TGTGCCAGCAGTGAAACCAGGGACTCCTACGAGCAGTACTTC. It yields the protein CASSETRDSYEQYF.

V gene TRBV27 combines with J gene TRBJ1-6; D perhaps matches TRBD1 (5 bases). The CDR3 is 16 residues long. CDR1 is MNHEY, CDR2 SMNVEV, per germline (reference sequence). V lost 6 bases and J 3 bases, leaving 15 bases between the germline ends. The CDR3 sequence: CASSLPSGGYNSPLHF. The CDR3 DNA reads as TGTGCCAGCAGCCTCCCGAGCGGGGGCTATAATTCACCCCTCCACTTT.

This clone was seen a few times. The chain employs TRBV14 and TRBJ1-1; no clear D gene. The CDR3 contains 14 residues. Germline-derived CDR1 and CDR2 are SGHDN and FVKESK. V was cut by 6 bases and J by 1 base, with 12 bases left in between. The CDR3 nucleotides are TGTGCCAGCAGACGAAACGCGGGGAACACTGAAGCTTTCTTT. Translating it yields CASRRNAGNTEAFF.

The genes are TRBV18 and TRBJ2-3; maybe TRBD2 (6 bases). V lost 3 bases and J lost 1, with 11 bases in between. The CDR3 has 15 amino acids. Germline V CDR1 and CDR2: KGHSH, LQKENI. The chain's CDR3 is CASSPGGFGTDTQYF. The CDR3, as DNA: TGTGCCAGCTCACCCGGGGGATTTGGCACAGATACGCAGTATTTT.

V usage is TRBV6-1 and J usage is TRBJ2-1, with 12 bases that match TRBD2. Losses at the gene ends were 4 bases for V and 12 bases for J; bases not matched to a gene: 4. The CDR3 covers 13 residues. From germline, CDR1 is MNHNS and CDR2 SASEGT. The CDR3 spells CASSVGLAGLQFF. The CDR3 region has the DNA TGTGCCAGCAGTGTAGGACTAGCGGGATTGCAGTTCTTC.